This T cell receptor beta chain was sequenced during a study of blood T cell repertoires in COVID-19. Germline CDR1 and CDR2: LNHNV and YYDKDF (reference sequence). V gave up 1 base and J gave up 7 bases, with 14 bases separating them. This CDR3 spans 15 amino acids. Data came from immunoSEQ multiplex PCR; TCRdb stores just in-frame clones and leaves some out. The sample has 200,000 to 250,000 clones; more than 80% are singletons. The sequenced material came from PBMCs or T cells enriched from blood (not recorded which). The receptor's source is a man aged 55 to 70 who had recovered from COVID-19. V and J are TRBV15 and TRBJ1-5; tentatively, D is TRBD1 (6 bases). The CDR3 region is CATSRVRGSGQPQHF. CDR3 nucleotides: TGTGCCACCAGCAGAGTGAGGGGGTCGGGACAGCCCCAGCATTTT.